This record concerns one T cell receptor beta chain sequence. Its specificity is not known. These data originate in a study of CD8 T cells in Susac syndrome. Study-wide findings and caveats: As the study acknowledged, the number of individuals who were part of its TCR sequencing and HLA analysis was relatively small.

RNA totalling roughly 0.5 to 1 ug underwent reverse transcription with random hexamers. The method of amplification for TCR beta CDR3 was immunoSEQ multiplex PCR, covering 54 Vbeta and 13 Jbeta. TCRdb re-called the immunoSEQ multiplex PCR reads with MiXCR, one entry per CDR3 protein. The repertoire holds 250,000 to 300,000 distinct CDR3 sequences, approximately 85% seen once, with around 0.21% in the top ten. The germline V gene has CDR1 MNHEY and CDR2 SVGAGI. The CDR3 is 15 amino acids. The V and J ends lost 6 bases and 2 bases respectively, with 16 bases between them. The TCR sequence derives from a human donor with multiple sclerosis. Sequencing was done on a sample of CD8+ T cells from PBMCs. The chain employs TRBV6-5 and TRBJ1-2; a weak D match, TRBD1 (5 bases). The CDR3 sequence is CASSSDWGGNYGYTF. CDR3 sequence (DNA): TGTGCCAGCAGCTCCGATTGGGGGGGGAACTATGGCTACACCTTC.